The source of this TCR beta chain is a study of glioma-infiltrating T cells. Findings and limits, study-wide: Non-neoplastic patients had below-expected tissue-blood divergence, while all gliomas exceeded expectation.

Germline-derived CDR1 and CDR2 are SNHLY and FYNNEI. V gave up 5 bases and J gave up 7 bases; unmatched junction bases: 6. There are 13 residues in the CDR3. This clonotype was detected ten times or more. Antigen unknown. TCR alpha and beta CDR3 regions were amplified from RNA using iRepertoire nested multiplex PCR. TCRdb recomputed calls from the multiplex PCR reads with MiXCR, one row per CDR3 protein. The sample consists of more than 95,000 distinct CDR3 sequences, approximately 28% of them appearing once. The sequencing input was glioma tissue, nonneoplastic brain tissue, or PBMCs (not recorded which). The chain couples TRBV2 to TRBJ2-5; 8 nucleotides line up with TRBD1. The source is a human donor with low-grade glioma or glioblastoma, undergoing nonglioma brain surgery, or in good health (not recorded which). CDR3: CASSPAGGGTQYF. Written as DNA, the CDR3 is TGTGCCAGCAGTCCGGCAGGGGGCGGGACCCAGTACTTC.